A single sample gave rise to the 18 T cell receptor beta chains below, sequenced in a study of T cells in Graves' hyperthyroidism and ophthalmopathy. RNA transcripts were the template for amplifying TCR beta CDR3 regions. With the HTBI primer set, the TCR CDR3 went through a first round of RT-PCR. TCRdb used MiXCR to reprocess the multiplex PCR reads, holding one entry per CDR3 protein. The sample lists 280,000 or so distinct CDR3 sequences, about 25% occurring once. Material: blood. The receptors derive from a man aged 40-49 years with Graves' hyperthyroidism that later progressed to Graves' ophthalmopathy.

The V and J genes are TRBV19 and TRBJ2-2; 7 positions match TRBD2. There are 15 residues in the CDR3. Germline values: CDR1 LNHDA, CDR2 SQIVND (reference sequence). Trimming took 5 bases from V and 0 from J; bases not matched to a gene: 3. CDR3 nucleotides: TGTGCCAGTAGTCCTAGCGGAGCGAACACCGGGGAGCTGTTTTTT. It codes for CASSPSGANTGELFF.

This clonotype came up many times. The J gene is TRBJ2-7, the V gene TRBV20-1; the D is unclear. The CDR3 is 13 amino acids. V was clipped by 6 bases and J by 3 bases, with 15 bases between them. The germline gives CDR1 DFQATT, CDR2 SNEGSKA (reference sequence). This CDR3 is CSAADTMSYEQYF. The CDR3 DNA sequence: TGCAGTGCCGCCGATACAATGAGCTACGAGCAGTACTTC.

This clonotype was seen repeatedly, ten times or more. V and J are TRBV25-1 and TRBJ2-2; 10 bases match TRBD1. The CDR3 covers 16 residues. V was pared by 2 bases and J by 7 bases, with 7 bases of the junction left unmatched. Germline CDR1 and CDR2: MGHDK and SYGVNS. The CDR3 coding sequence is TGTGCCAGCAGTGAACTGGGGACAGGGGTAGGCGGGGAGCTGTTTTTT. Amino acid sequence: CASSELGTGVGGELFF.

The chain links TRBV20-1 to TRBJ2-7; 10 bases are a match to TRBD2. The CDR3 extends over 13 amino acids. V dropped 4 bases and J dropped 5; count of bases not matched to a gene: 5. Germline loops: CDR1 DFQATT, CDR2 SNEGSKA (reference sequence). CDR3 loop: CSATLAGVNEQYF. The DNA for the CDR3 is TGCAGTGCTACCCTAGCGGGAGTTAACGAGCAGTACTTC.

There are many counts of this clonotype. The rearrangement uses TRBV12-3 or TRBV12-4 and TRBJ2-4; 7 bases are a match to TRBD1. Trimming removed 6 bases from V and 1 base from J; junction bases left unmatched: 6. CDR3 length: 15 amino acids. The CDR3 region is CASSQTGTAKNIQYF. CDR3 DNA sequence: TGTGCCAGCAGCCAGACAGGGACGGCCAAAAACATTCAGTACTTC.

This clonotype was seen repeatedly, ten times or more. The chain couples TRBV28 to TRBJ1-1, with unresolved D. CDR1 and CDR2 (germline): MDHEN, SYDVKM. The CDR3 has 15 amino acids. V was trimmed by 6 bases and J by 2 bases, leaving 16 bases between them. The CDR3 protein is CASRMGGTLNTEAFF. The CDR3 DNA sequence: TGTGCCAGCAGGATGGGCGGCACTTTAAACACTGAAGCTTTCTTT.

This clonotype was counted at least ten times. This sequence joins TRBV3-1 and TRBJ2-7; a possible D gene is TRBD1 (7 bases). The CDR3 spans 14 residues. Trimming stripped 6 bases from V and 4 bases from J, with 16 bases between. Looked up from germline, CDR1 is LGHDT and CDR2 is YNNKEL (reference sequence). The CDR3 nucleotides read TGTGCCAGCAGAAACAGGGGAGGTCGGTACGAGCAGTACTTC. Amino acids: CASRNRGGRYEQYF.

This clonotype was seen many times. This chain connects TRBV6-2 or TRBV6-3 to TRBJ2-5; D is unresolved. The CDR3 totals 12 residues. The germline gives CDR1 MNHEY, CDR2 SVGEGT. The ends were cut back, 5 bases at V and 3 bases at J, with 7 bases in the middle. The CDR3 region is CASSAGEETQYF. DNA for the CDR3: TGTGCCAGCAGTGCAGGAGAAGAGACCCAGTACTTC.

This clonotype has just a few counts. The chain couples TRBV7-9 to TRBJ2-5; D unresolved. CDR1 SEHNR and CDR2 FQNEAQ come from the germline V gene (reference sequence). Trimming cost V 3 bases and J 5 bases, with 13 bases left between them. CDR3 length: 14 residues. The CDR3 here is CASSLASSRETQYF. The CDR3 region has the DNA TGTGCCAGCAGCTTGGCTTCCAGCCGGGAGACCCAGTACTTC.

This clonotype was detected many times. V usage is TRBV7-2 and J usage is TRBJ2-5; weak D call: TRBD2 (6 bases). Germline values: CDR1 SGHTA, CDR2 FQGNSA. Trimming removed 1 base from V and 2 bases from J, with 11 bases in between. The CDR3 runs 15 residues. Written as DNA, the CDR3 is TGTGCCAGCAGCTTAGACCGCGGGATACAAGAGACCCAGTACTTC. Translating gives CASSLDRGIQETQYF.

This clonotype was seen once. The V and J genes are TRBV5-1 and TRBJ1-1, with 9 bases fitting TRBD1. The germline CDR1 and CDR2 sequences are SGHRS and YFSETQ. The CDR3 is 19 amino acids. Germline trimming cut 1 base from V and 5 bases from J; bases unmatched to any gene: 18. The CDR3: CASSLRIPGQGRGGTEAFF. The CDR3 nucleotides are TGCGCCAGCAGCTTGCGCATACCGGGACAGGGACGCGGAGGGACTGAAGCTTTCTTT.

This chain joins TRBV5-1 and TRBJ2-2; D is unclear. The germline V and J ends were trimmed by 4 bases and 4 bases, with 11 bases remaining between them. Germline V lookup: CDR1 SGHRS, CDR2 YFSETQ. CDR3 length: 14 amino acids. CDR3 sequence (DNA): TGCGCCAGCAGCCGCCAGGATCGCACCGGGGAGCTGTTTTTT. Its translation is CASSRQDRTGELFF.

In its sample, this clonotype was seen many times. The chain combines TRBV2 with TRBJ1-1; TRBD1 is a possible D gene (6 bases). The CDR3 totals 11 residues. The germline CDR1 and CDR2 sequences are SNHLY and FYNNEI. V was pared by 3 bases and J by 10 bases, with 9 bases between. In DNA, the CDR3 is TGTGCCAGCAGTGACGGGACACTAGCTTTCTTT. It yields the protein CASSDGTLAFF.

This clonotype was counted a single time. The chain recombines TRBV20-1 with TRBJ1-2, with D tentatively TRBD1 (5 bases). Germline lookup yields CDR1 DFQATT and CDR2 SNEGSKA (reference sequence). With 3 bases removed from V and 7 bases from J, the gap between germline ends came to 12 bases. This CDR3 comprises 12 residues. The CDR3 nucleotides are TGCAGTGCTAGTTCGGGGGGATCTGGCTACACCTTC. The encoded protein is CSASSGGSGYTF.

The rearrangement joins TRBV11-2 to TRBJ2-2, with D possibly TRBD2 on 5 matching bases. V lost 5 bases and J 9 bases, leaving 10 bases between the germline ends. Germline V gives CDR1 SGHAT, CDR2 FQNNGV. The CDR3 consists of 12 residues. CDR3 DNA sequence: TGTGCCAGCAGCCCTGGACTTAGGGAGCTGTTTTTT. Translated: CASSPGLRELFF. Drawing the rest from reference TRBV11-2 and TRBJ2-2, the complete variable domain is EAGVAQSPRYKIIEKRQSVAFWCNPISGHATLYWYQQILGQGPKLLIQFQNNGVVDDSQLPKDRFSAERLKGVDSTLKIQPAKLEDSAVYLCASSPGLRELFFGEGSRLTVL.

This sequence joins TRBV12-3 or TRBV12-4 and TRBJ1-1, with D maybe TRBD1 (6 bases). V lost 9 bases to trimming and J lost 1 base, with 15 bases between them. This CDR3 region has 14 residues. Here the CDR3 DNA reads TGTGCCAGTACCCTGGGACATTCGAACACTGAAGCTTTCTTT. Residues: CASTLGHSNTEAFF.

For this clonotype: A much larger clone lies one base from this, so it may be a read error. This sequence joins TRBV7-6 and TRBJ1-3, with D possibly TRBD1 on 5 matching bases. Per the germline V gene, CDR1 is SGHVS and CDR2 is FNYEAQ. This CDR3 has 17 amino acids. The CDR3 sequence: CASSLAKEGYAGNAIYF. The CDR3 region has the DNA TGTGCCAGCAGCTTAGCGAAGGAGGGGTATGCTGGAAACGCCATATATTTT.

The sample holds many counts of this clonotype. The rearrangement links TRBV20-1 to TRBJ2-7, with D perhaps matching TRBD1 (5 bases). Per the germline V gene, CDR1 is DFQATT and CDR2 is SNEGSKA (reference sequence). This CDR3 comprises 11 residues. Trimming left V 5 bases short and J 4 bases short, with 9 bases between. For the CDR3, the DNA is TGCAGTGCTTTCCAGGGATACGAGCAGTACTTC. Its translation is CSAFQGYEQYF.